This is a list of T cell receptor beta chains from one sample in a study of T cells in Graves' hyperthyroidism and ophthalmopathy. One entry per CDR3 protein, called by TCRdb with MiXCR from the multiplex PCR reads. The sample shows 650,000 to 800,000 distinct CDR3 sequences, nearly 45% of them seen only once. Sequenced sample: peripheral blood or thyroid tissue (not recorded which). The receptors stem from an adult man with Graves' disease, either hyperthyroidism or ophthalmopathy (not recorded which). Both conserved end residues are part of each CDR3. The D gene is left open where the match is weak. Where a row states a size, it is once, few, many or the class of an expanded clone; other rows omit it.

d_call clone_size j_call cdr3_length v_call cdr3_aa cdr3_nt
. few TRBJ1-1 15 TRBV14 CASSQDSGLNTEAFF TGTGCCAGCAGCCAAGATTCGGGGTTGAACACTGAAGCTTTCTTT
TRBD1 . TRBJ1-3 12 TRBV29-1 CSLGQAGNTIYF TGCAGCTTGGGACAGGCTGGAAACACCATATATTTT
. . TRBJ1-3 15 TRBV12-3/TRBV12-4 CASSLGRYSGNTIYF TGTGCCAGCAGCTTAGGGAGGTACTCTGGAAACACCATATATTTT
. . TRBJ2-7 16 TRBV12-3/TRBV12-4 CASSLALARLPYEQYF TGTGCCAGCAGTTTAGCGTTGGCAAGGTTACCCTACGAGCAGTACTTC
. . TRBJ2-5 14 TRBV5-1 CASSLALLQETQYF TGCGCCAGCAGCTTGGCGTTGCTCCAAGAGACCCAGTACTTC
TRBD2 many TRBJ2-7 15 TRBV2 CASSVRTSGSYEQYF TGTGCCAGCAGTGTCCGGACTAGCGGGAGTTACGAGCAGTACTTC
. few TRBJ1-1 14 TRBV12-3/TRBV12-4 CASSWDGGGTEAFF TGTGCCAGCAGTTGGGACGGGGGAGGGACTGAAGCTTTCTTT
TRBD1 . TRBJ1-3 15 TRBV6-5 CASSRDRDGGNTIYF TGTGCCAGCAGTCGTGACAGGGACGGTGGAAACACCATATATTTT
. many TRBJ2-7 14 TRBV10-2 CASSAPDIGYEQYF TGCGCCAGCAGTGCCCCCGACATTGGCTACGAGCAGTACTTC
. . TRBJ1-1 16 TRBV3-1 CASSLPGPPLGTEAFF TGTGCCAGCAGCCTTCCGGGACCACCTTTAGGCACTGAAGCTTTCTTT
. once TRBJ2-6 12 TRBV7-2 CASSLGAYVLTF TGTGCCAGCAGCCTCGGGGCTTACGTCCTGACTTTC
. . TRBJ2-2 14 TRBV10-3 CAIRESTNTGELFF TGTGCCATCAGGGAGTCCACGAACACCGGGGAGCTGTTTTTT
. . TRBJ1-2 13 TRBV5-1 CASSAITGYGYTF TGCGCCAGCAGCGCTATAACAGGGTATGGCTACACCTTC
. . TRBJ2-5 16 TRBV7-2 CASSLDSLGGKETQYF TGTGCCAGCAGCTTAGACAGCCTGGGGGGCAAAGAGACCCAGTACTTC
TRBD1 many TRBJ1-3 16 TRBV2 CASSPGTAVSGNTIYF TGTGCCAGCAGTCCCGGGACAGCCGTCTCTGGAAACACCATATATTTT
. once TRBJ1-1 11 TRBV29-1 CSLAFGTEAFF TGCAGCTTGGCCTTTGGTACTGAAGCTTTCTTT
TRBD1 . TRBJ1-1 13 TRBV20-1 CSAITGENTEAFF TGCAGTGCGATAACAGGGGAGAACACTGAAGCTTTCTTT
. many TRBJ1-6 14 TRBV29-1 CSGALSGKNSPLHF TGCAGCGGTGCCCTGTCAGGGAAGAATTCACCCCTCCACTTT
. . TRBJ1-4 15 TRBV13 CASSVMGEANEKLFF TGTGCCAGCAGCGTTATGGGTGAGGCTAATGAAAAACTGTTTTTT
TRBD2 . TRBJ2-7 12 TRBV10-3 CAIRASGNEQYF TGTGCCATCAGGGCTAGCGGCAATGAGCAGTACTTC
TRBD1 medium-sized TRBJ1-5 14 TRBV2 CASSGGQGNQPQHF TGTGCCAGCAGTGGCGGACAGGGCAATCAGCCCCAGCATTTT
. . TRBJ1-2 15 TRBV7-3 CASSLRRAANYGYTF TGTGCCAGCAGCTTGAGGAGGGCTGCTAACTATGGCTACACCTTC
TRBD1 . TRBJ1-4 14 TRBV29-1 CSVKTGATNGKLFF TGCAGCGTCAAGACAGGGGCGACTAATGGAAAACTGTTTTTT
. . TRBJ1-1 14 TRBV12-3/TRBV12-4 CASSLRGASTEAFF TGTGCCAGCAGTCTCCGGGGGGCAAGCACTGAAGCTTTCTTT
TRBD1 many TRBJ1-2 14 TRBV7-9 CASSWDSDSYGYTF TGTGCCAGCAGCTGGGACAGCGATTCCTATGGCTACACCTTC
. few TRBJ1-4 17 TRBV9 CASSVFKVGSPNEKLFF TGTGCCAGCAGCGTATTCAAGGTGGGAAGCCCTAATGAAAAACTGTTTTTT
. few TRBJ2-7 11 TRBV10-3 CASQTAYEQYF TGTGCCAGCCAGACAGCCTACGAGCAGTACTTC
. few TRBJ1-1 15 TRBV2 CASSVTHASSTEAFF TGTGCCAGCAGTGTAACTCATGCGTCCTCCACTGAAGCTTTCTTT
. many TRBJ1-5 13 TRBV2 CASSGNSDQPQHF TGTGCCAGCAGTGGTAATTCCGATCAGCCCCAGCATTTT
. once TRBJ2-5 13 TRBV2 CASSPSIQETQYF TGTGCCAGCTCACCCTCGATCCAAGAGACCCAGTACTTC
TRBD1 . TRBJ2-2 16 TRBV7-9 CASRKGDRVVTGELFF TGTGCCAGCAGGAAGGGGGACAGGGTTGTCACCGGGGAGCTGTTTTTT
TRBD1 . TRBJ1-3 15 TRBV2 CASSYWDRGDNTIYF TGTGCCAGCAGTTACTGGGACAGGGGGGACAACACCATATATTTT
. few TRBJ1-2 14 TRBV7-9 CASSLSTPRAGATF TGTGCCAGCAGCTTATCTACTCCCCGGGCCGGCGCCACCTTC
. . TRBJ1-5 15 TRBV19 CASSIYWDSNQPQHF TGTGCCAGTAGTATTTATTGGGACAGCAATCAGCCCCAGCATTTT
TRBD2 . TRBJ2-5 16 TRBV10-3 CATGLAGGPGVETQYF TGTGCCACCGGACTAGCGGGGGGGCCCGGTGTAGAGACCCAGTACTTC
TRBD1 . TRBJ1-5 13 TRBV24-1 CATRGQGNQPQHF TGTGCCACCAGGGGACAGGGAAATCAGCCCCAGCATTTT
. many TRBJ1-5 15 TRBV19 CASSGGGRGNQPQHF TGTGCCAGTAGTGGGGGTGGTCGCGGCAATCAGCCCCAGCATTTT
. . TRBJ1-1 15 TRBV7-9 CASSLVPGLNTEAFF TGTGCCAGCAGCTTGGTCCCAGGGCTGAACACTGAAGCTTTCTTT
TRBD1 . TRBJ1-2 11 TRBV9 CAIATGDGYTF TGTGCCATCGCGACAGGGGACGGCTACACCTTC